This TCR beta chain was sequenced for a study of blood T cell repertoires in COVID-19. Sequencing was performed with immunoSEQ multiplex PCR; in TCRdb, only in-frame clones are kept and a portion is missing. The sample comprises tens of thousands of clones, approximately 91% of which are singletons, and 13% rests with the top ten. The junction had 3 bases not matched to a gene; V was cut back by 3 bases and J by 7 bases. Germline CDR1 is LGHDT and CDR2 is YNNKEL (reference sequence). This CDR3 is built from 14 residues. The chain couples TRBV3-1 (or the pseudogene TRBV3-2) to TRBJ2-1; 10 nucleotides align to TRBD2. The sequence came from a human donor with active COVID-19. The donor label of this sample is uncertain. Sequencing used peripheral blood. CDR3 nucleotides: TGTGCCAGCAGCCATGCTAGCGGGAGTAATGAGCAGTTCTTC. It codes for CASSHASGSNEQFF.